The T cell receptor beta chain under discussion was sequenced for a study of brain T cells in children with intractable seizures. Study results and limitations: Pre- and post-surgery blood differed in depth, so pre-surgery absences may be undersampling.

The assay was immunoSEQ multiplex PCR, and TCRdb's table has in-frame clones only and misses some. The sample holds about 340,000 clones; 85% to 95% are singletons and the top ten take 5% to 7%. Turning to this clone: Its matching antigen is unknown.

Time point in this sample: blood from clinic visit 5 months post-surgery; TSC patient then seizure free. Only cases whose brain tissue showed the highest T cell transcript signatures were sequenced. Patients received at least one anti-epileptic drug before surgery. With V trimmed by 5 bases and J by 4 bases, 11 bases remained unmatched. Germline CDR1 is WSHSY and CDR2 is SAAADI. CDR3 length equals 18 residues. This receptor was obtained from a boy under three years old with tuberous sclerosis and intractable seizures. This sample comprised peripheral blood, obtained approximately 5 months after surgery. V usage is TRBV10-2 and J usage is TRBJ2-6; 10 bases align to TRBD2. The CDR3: CASSRLAGAVLGANVLTF. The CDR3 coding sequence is TGCGCCAGCAGTCGGCTAGCGGGGGCCGTTCTCGGGGCCAACGTCCTGACTTTC.